Below, 14 T cell receptor beta chains from the same sample are listed, as sequenced in a study of blood T cell repertoires in COVID-19. Libraries were prepared by immunoSEQ multiplex PCR; TCRdb keeps only in-frame clonotypes and omits some of them. The table shows fewer than 300,000 clones, with around 79% occurring only once. The material sequenced was peripheral blood. The receptors shown here come from a woman over 75 with acute or convalescent COVID-19.

The chain employs TRBV5-8 and TRBJ2-1, with a tentative D call TRBD1 (6 bases). CDR1 and CDR2 (germline): SGHTS, YDEGEE. This CDR3 spans 15 amino acids. V was shortened by 4 bases and J by 2 bases, with 13 bases between the two germline ends. CDR3 protein: CASSPKGEAYNEQFF. The CDR3 bases are TGTGCCAGCAGCCCTAAGGGGGAAGCCTACAATGAGCAGTTCTTC.

The V gene is TRBV5-8, the J gene TRBJ1-2, with D perhaps TRBD1 (6 bases). The CDR3 has 13 residues. Trimming removed 4 bases at V and 4 bases at J, with 11 bases between. CDR1 SGHTS and CDR2 YDEGEE come from the germline V gene. For the CDR3, the DNA is TGTGCCAGCAGCCGAACAGGGCCCTATGGCTACACCTTC. Its translation is CASSRTGPYGYTF.

The count of this clone is one. The rearrangement joins TRBV7-2 to TRBJ2-5; 7 positions agree with TRBD1. J was trimmed by 9 bases and V by 0 bases; bases with no gene match: 7. Germline V gene sequence: CDR1 SGHTA, CDR2 FQGNSA. This CDR3 is 14 amino acids long. The CDR3 DNA reads as TGTGCCAGCAGCTTAGCTGGTGATCAGGGGGCCCAGTACTTC. It specifies CASSLAGDQGAQYF.

The V call is TRBV5-1, the J call TRBJ2-1, with D unresolved. V lost 1 base, J lost 6 bases, and 5 bases lay in between. CDR1 and CDR2 from the germline V gene are SGHRS and YFSETQ. This CDR3 comprises 12 residues. CDR3: CASSLMANEQFF. CDR3 DNA sequence: TGCGCCAGCAGCTTGATGGCCAATGAGCAGTTCTTC. The full variable domain, completed using reference TRBV5-1 and TRBJ2-1, is KAGVTQTPRYLIKTRGQQVTLSCSPISGHRSVSWYQQTPGQGLQFLFEYFSETQRNKGNFPGRFSGRQFSNSRSEMNVSTLELGDSALYLCASSLMANEQFFGPGTRLTVL.

There are many counts of this clone. This sequence joins TRBV30 and TRBJ1-1; the D is unclear. Germline V gene data show CDR1 as GTSNPN and CDR2 as SVGIG (reference sequence). Trimming removed 4 bases at V and 1 base at J, with 10 bases between. CDR3 length: 13 amino acids. The CDR3 sequence: CAWKWAGNTEAFF. DNA for the CDR3: TGTGCCTGGAAGTGGGCCGGGAACACTGAAGCTTTCTTT.

This chain connects TRBV11-3 to TRBJ2-3; 7 bases are shared with TRBD2. The germline V gene has CDR1 SGHNT and CDR2 YENEEA. CDR3 size: 15 residues. V shed 3 bases and J 2 bases; nucleotides not matched to a gene: 5. CDR3 sequence: CASSLGGNPTDTQYF. The CDR3 region has the DNA TGTGCCAGCAGCTTGGGGGGGAACCCCACAGATACGCAGTATTTT.

This chain connects TRBV18 to TRBJ2-1; D uncertain. Trimming left V 3 bases short and J 7 bases short, with 4 bases between. Germline lookup yields CDR1 KGHSH and CDR2 LQKENI. The CDR3 is 11 amino acids. CDR3 sequence reads: CASSPYNEQFF. CDR3 in DNA: TGTGCCAGCTCACCGTATAATGAGCAGTTCTTC.

This chain links TRBV27 with TRBJ2-1, with TRBD2 matching 8 bases. V shed 6 bases, J shed 7 bases, and the junction held 5 bases outside the gene matches. CDR1 and CDR2 (germline): MNHEY, SMNVEV (reference sequence). The CDR3 is 13 residues long. CDR3 loop: CASRNSGSNEQFF. The DNA of the CDR3 is TGTGCCAGCAGGAACAGCGGGAGTAATGAGCAGTTCTTC.

This clone has a handful of counts. The chain links TRBV7-9 to TRBJ1-4; 7 nucleotides align to TRBD1. This CDR3 spans 16 amino acids. From germline, CDR1 is SEHNR and CDR2 FQNEAQ (reference sequence). V trimming: 3 bases; J trimming: 0 bases; junction bases outside the gene matches: 4. CDR3 loop: CASSLTGFATNEKLFF. The CDR3, as DNA: TGTGCCAGCAGCTTGACAGGGTTTGCAACTAATGAAAAACTGTTTTTT.

The chain is built from TRBV12-3 or TRBV12-4 and TRBJ1-2; D not resolved. This CDR3 comprises 11 residues. Trimming stripped 4 bases from V and 7 bases from J, with 7 bases between. CDR3 coding DNA: TGTGCCAGCAGTTCCTCCCCTGGCTACACCTTC. Translation: CASSSSPGYTF.

In its sample, this clone was seen once. This may be a read error: a much more frequent sequence differs by one nucleotide. Other nucleotide sequences in the sample specify the same CDR3. V usage is TRBV7-2 and J usage is TRBJ2-7; 12 positions match TRBD1. The V gene's germline CDR1 is SGHTA and CDR2 FQGNSA. The CDR3 extends over 15 amino acids. V shed 0 bases and J 6 bases; nucleotides not matched to a gene: 3. The CDR3 protein is CASSLAGQGASEQYF. CDR3 DNA sequence: TGTGCCAGCAGCTTAGCGGGACAGGGGGCCAGCGAGCAGTACTTC. The entire variable domain, with the rest obtained from reference TRBV7-2 and TRBJ2-7, is as follows: GAGVSQSPSNKVTEKGKDVELRCDPISGHTALYWYRQSLGQGLEFLIYFQGNSAPDKSGLPSDRFSAERTGGSVSTLTIQRTQQEDSAVYLCASSLAGQGASEQYFGPGTRLTVT.

In regard to this clone: Different DNA sequences within this sample yield the same CDR3. The chain uses TRBV5-1 and TRBJ2-7; 7 bases align to TRBD2. The CDR3 is 15 amino acids. With V trimmed by 0 bases and J by 0 bases, 3 bases remained unmatched. The germline CDR1 and CDR2 sequences are SGHRS and YFSETQ. CDR3 region: CASSLVGGSSYEQYF. The CDR3 nucleotides read TGCGCCAGCAGCTTGGTGGGCGGGAGCTCCTACGAGCAGTACTTC. The whole variable domain, remainder taken from reference TRBV5-1 and TRBJ2-7, is KAGVTQTPRYLIKTRGQQVTLSCSPISGHRSVSWYQQTPGQGLQFLFEYFSETQRNKGNFPGRFSGRQFSNSRSEMNVSTLELGDSALYLCASSLVGGSSYEQYFGPGTRLTVT.

V is TRBV5-1 and J is TRBJ2-3, with 9 bases lining up with TRBD2. Trimming took 4 bases from V and 0 from J; bases not matched to a gene: 6. Germline V CDR1 and CDR2: SGHRS, YFSETQ. CDR3 length: 16 residues. The CDR3 is CASSLGLALSTDTQYF. The CDR3 nucleotides read TGCGCCAGCAGCCTTGGACTAGCGCTTAGCACAGATACGCAGTATTTT.

The V and J genes are TRBV6-1 and TRBJ2-3, with 9 bases lining up with TRBD2. The CDR3 contains 17 residues. The germline V gene encodes CDR1 MNHNS and CDR2 SASEGT. Unmatched junction bases numbered 9, after V lost 2 bases and J lost 3 bases. The CDR3 here is CASSEWASGTRTDTQYF. Written as DNA, the CDR3 is TGTGCCAGCAGTGAATGGGCTAGCGGGACTCGAACAGATACGCAGTATTTT.